This T cell receptor beta chain was sequenced for a study of T cell responses to AZD1222 COVID-19 vaccine. In the case of this clone: What it binds is unknown.

Measured with immunoSEQ multiplex PCR; TCRdb has only the in-frame clones, and not every one. Among more than 95,000 clones listed, around 83% were seen once. Study results and caveats: Repertoires were sampled only after the peak T cell response. Unmutated variant regions are reportedly the target of nearly half of TCRs that are spike-specific. Spike was spanned by vaccine-associated CD4 TCRs, with dominance at 160-218 and 743-854.

This TCR was sampled from an adult who received the AZD1222 COVID-19 vaccine. The source was peripheral blood, collected 28 days after the second AZD1222 dose.

This chain's CDR3 is CASRGGTGRLFF. The CDR3 DNA sequence: TGTGCCAGCAGGGGAGGGACAGGCAGACTGTTTTTT. The chain recombines TRBV2 with TRBJ1-4; 8 bases match TRBD1. The CDR3 consists of 12 residues. Unmatched junction bases numbered 7, after V lost 6 bases and J lost 13 bases. Germline V gene sequence: CDR1 SNHLY, CDR2 FYNNEI.